This T cell receptor (beta chain) was identified in a study of blood T cell repertoires in COVID-19. Overall study: From the United States, Italy and Spain came samples of acute and convalescent COVID-19.

Original handling: Estimation of nucleated cell counts relied on the amplification of reference gene primers. Generated by immunoSEQ multiplex PCR, the TCRdb table keeps only in-frame clones and is missing some. V, J and clone size are taken as reported in that table, and D and trimming were inferred from the DNA itself. The profile shows about 38,000 clones, more than 70% of them singletons. The clonotype originates from a man aged 70 or older with active COVID-19. Sequenced: peripheral blood.

For the CDR3, the DNA is TGTGCCAGCAGTTACTACAGGGGAGCAGATACGCAGTATTTT. Translating it yields CASSYYRGADTQYF. V is TRBV28 and J is TRBJ2-3; 7 bases agree with TRBD1. The J segment lost 4 bases and the V segment lost 4 bases, leaving 5 bases of the junction unmatched. This CDR3 has 14 amino acids. Looked up from germline, CDR1 is MDHEN and CDR2 is SYDVKM.